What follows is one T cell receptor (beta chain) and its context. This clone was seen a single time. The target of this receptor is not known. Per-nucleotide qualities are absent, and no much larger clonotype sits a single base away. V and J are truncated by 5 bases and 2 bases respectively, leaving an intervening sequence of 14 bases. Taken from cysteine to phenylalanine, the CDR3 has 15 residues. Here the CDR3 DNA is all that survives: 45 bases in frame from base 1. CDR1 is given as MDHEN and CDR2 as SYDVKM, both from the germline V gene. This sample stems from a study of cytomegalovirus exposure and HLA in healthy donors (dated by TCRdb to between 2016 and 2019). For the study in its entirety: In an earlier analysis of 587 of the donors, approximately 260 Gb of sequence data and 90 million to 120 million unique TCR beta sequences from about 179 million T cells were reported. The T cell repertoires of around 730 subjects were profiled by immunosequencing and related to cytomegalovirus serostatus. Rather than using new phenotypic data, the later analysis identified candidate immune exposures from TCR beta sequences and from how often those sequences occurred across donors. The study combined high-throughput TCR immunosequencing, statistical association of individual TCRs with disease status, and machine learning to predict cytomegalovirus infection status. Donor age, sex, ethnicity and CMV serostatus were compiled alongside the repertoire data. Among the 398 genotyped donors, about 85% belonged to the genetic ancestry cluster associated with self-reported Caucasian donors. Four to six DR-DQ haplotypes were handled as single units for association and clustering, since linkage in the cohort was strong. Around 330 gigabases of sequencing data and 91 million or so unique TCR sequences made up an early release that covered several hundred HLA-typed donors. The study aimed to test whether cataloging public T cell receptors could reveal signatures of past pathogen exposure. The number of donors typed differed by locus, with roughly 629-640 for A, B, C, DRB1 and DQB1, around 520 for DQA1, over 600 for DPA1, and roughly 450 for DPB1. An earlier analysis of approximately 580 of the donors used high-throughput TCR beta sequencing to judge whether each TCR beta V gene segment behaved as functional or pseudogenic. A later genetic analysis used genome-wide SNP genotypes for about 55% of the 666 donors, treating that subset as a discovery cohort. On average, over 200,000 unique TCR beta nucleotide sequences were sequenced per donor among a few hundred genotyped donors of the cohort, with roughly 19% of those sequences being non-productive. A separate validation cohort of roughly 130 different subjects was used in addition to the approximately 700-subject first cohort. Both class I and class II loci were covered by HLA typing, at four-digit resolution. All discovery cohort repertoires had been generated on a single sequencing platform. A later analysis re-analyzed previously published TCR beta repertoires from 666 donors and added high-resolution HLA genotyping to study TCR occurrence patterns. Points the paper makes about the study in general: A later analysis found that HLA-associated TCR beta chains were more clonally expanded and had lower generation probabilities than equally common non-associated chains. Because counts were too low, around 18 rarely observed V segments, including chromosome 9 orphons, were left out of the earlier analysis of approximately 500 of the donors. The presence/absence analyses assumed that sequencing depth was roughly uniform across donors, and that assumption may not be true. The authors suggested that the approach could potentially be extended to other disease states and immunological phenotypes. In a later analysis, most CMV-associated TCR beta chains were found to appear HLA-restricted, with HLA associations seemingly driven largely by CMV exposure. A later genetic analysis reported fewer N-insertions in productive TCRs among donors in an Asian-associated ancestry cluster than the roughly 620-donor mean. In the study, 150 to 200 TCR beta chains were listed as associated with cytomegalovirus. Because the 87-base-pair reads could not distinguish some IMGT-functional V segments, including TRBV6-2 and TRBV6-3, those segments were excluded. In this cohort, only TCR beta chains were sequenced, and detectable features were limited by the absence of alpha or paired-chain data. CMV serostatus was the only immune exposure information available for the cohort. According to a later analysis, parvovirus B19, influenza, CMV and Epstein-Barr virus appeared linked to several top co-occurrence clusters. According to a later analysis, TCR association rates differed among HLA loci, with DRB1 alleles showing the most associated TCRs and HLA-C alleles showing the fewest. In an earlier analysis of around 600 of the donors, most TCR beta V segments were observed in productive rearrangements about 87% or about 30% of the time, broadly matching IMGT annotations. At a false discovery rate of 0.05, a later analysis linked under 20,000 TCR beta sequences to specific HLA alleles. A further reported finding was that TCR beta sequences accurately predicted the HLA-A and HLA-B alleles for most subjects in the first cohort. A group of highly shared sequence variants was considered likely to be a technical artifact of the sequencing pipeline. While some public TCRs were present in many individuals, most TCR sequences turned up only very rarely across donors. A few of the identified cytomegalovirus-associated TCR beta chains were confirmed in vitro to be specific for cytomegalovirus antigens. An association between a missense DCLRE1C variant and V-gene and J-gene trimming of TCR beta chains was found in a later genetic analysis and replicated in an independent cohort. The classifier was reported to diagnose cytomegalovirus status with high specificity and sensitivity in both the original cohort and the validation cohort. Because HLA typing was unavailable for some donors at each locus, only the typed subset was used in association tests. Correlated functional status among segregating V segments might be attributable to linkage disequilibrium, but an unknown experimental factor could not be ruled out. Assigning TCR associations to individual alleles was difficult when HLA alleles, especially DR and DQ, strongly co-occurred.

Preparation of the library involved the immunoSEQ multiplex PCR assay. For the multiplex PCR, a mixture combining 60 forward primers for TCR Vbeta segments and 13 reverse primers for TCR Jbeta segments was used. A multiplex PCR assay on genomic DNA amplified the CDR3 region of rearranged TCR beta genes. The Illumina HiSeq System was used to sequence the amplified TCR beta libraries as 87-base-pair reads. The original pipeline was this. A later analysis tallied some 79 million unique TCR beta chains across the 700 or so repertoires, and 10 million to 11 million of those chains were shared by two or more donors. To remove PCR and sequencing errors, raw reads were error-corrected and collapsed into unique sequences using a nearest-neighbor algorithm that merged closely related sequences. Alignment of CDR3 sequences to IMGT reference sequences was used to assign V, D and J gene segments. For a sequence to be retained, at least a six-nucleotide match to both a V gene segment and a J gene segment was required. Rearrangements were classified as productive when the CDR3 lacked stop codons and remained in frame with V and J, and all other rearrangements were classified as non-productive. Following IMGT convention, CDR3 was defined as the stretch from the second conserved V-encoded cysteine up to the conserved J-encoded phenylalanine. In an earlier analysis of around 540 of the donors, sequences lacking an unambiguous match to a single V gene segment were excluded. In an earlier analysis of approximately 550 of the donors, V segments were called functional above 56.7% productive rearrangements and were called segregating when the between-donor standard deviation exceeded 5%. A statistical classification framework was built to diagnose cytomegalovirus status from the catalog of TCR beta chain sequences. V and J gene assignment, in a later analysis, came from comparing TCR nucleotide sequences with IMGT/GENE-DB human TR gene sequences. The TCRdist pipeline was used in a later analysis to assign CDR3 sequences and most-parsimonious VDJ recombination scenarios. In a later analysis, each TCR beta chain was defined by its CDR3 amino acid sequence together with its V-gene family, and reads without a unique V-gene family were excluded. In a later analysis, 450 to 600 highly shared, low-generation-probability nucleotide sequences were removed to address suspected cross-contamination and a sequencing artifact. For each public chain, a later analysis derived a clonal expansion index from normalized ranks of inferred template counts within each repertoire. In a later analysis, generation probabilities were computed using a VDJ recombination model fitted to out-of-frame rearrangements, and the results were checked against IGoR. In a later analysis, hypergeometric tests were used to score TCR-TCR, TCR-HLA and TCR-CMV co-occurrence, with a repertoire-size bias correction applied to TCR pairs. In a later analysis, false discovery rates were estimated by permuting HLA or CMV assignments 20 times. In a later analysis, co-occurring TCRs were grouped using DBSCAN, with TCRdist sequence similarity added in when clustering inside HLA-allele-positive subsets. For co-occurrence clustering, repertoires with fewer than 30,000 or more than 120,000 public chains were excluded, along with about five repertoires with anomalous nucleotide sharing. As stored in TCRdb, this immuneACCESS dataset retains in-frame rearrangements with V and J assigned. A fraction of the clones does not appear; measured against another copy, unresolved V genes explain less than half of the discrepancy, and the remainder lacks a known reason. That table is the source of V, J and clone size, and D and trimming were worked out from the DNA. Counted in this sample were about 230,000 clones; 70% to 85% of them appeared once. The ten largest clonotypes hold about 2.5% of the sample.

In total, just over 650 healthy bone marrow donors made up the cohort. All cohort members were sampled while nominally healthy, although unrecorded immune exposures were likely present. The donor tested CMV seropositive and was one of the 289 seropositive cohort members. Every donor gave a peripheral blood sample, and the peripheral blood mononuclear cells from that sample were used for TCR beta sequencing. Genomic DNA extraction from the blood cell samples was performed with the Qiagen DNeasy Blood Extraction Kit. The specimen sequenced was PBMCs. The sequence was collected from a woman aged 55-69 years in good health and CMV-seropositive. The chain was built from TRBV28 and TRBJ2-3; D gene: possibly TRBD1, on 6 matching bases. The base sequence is TGTGCCAGCAGTACATCAGGGGTTCACACAGATACGCAGTATTTT. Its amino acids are CASSTSGVHTDTQYF.